This TCR beta chain was found in a study of shared clonotypes between healthy human individuals (dated by TCRdb to the early 2020s). At the level of the whole study: The cohort included three men and two women between 18 and 49 years of age. The study deeply sequenced blood TCR repertoires of about 5 healthy adults to estimate repertoire size and the extent of clonotype sharing between individuals. Each donor's leukapheresis produced roughly between roughly 0.85 and 9.5 billion PBMCs. Different laboratories and diverse techniques were used to prepare libraries and sequence TCR repertoires, to increase sequencing depth and limit assay-specific biases. For each donor, three plates each were used for CD4 naive and CD4 memory, two plates were used for CD8 naive, and one plate was used for CD8 memory.

Using the deep immunoSEQ assay, TCR CDR3 regions were amplified from genomic DNA by multiplex PCR. Extracted genomic DNA from each cell subset was spread evenly across all wells of several immunoSEQ 96-well plates, with each plate serving as a replicate. For sorted subsets, approximately 210 ng of genomic DNA, equivalent to around 29,000 T cell genomes, went into each replicate PCR. The purified libraries were quantified using a Qubit 3.0 fluorometer, sized with a Bioanalyzer 2100, and then quantified again using the KAPA Library Quantification kit. Every immunoSEQ 96-well plate was sequenced on a dedicated single-read 150-cycle Illumina NextSeq 550 flow cell. In the original analysis: Because only junctional sequences without quality scores were contained in the immunoSEQ output, filtering matching that applied to full-length reads could not be performed. To assign V/J genes and CDR3, sequences were annotated using PyIR, a Python wrapper for IgBLAST v1.9, with IMGT germline references. Reads with weak V/J assignments (E-value above 1e-6), missing CDR3, stop codons, out-of-frame junctions, or ambiguous translated residues were removed. A V3J clonotype was defined by an identical inferred V gene, J gene, and CDR3 amino acid sequence. The percentage overlap between two repertoires was calculated by dividing the number of shared unique clonotypes by the size of the smaller repertoire. Three approaches were used to assess repertoire richness: RTK rarefaction, the Chao1 estimator, and Recon v2.1 estimates of unobserved clonotypes. Generation probabilities were computed with OLGA for all TCRbeta clonotypes obtained by the gDNA method from several donors. The clones in this table, taken by TCRdb from immuneACCESS, are in-frame only. Not every clone is retained; where verified, under half of the shortfall comes from an unresolved V gene, and the cause of the rest is unknown. For V, J and clone size, that table is used; D and trimming come from the DNA. This sample comprises fewer than 1.8 million clones, 98% of them detected only once. Jointly, the top ten make up 0.3% to 0.45% of the sample.

Findings and caveats that apply to the study as a whole: Pairwise subsampling led to the expectation that sequencing depth would affect the degree of clonotype sharing among donors. Estimated clonotype richness was generally larger for naive than for memory subsets. The small number of donors limited the genetic and exposure-history diversity represented. Only blood was sampled, and tissue TCR repertoires likely differ from those in blood. Compared with non-shared clonotypes, clonotypes shared by all four sorted-subset donors had higher generation probabilities. Sharing across several donors was observed for approximately 5% of naive CD4, about 4% of naive CD8, 2% to 2.5% of memory CD4, and about 0.38% of memory CD8 clonotypes. Even with the large sequencing depth, rarefaction of the sorted-subset datasets indicated that sequencing was incomplete.

Healthy HIV-negative adults with no recently reported acute infections or vaccinations were included as donors. Only Caucasian adults living in Nashville, Tennessee, USA were represented among the donors. CD4+ T cells were enriched through magnetic negative selection, after which naive cells were positively selected on CD45RA and the remaining negative fraction served as the memory subset. Blood was obtained by leukapheresis, after which PBMCs were separated by Ficoll-Histopaque density gradient centrifugation and cryopreserved in liquid nitrogen vapor phase. Purity and quantity of every magnetically sorted T cell population were checked by analytical flow cytometry. From each sorted fraction, genomic DNA was isolated and quantified by UV absorbance on a Nanodrop 2000c. From a lookup of the germline V gene (reference sequence), CDR1 and CDR2 are WNHNN and SYGVQD. From cysteine to phenylalanine, the CDR3 is 13 amino acids long. Only the CDR3 region is kept as DNA, spanning 39 bases read in frame from base 1. V is cut by 5 bases and J by 2 bases, and the space between the germline ends is 7 bases.

About this clone itself: What antigen it recognizes has not been identified. No qualities accompany the bases; no much larger clone lies one base away.

Recombination connected TRBV10-1 to TRBJ2-1, with the D assignment possibly TRBD1 or TRBD2, given 5 matching bases for each. The TCR sequence derives from a man aged 25 to 40 in good health. Sequencing input: naive CD4+ T cells sorted from blood. Explained via the paper, the cell subset or site label denotes: CD45RA+ positively selected. This receptor carries the CDR3 CASSQGPYNEQFF. The base sequence is TGCGCCAGCAGTCAGGGACCCTACAATGAGCAGTTCTTC.